The rows below give T cell receptor beta chains drawn from one sample of a study of blood T cell repertoires in COVID-19. The method was immunoSEQ multiplex PCR; TCRdb's version includes in-frame clones alone and lacks a portion of them. The sample records over 100,000 clones, about nine tenths being singletons. Material: peripheral blood. The receptors here all came from a man in his fifties with active COVID-19. The CDR3 runs from the conserved cysteine through the conserved F or W. A D gene is named only where the DNA matches it firmly. The size entry is marked missing in some rows and otherwise reads once, few, many or a size class.

j_call: TRBJ1-1; clone_size: NA; v_call: TRBV19; d_call: NA; cdr3_nt: TGTGCCAGTAGTATCGGGGGGGGGAGCACTGAAGCTTTCTTT; cdr3_aa: CASSIGGGSTEAFF
j_call: TRBJ2-1; clone_size: NA; v_call: TRBV11-2; d_call: NA; cdr3_nt: TGTGCCAGCAGCGCCCCTTTAAGTAGGGGGGGCCCCTACAATGAGCAGTTCTTC; cdr3_aa: CASSAPLSRGGPYNEQFF
j_call: TRBJ1-1; clone_size: few; v_call: TRBV5-6; d_call: TRBD1; cdr3_nt: TGTGCCAGCAGCCAAGACAGGGACACTGAAGCTTTCTTT; cdr3_aa: CASSQDRDTEAFF
j_call: TRBJ2-5; clone_size: NA; v_call: TRBV6-5; d_call: TRBD1; cdr3_nt: TGTGCCAGCGCCCCGGGACAGGGGGCTTTGGCCCAGTACTTC; cdr3_aa: CASAPGQGALAQYF
j_call: TRBJ2-3; clone_size: few; v_call: TRBV3-1/TRBV3-2; d_call: TRBD1; cdr3_nt: TGTGCCTGCGGGGACAGGGTGGAAGGGAATACGCAGTATTTT; cdr3_aa: CACGDRVEGNTQYF
j_call: TRBJ2-1; clone_size: once; v_call: TRBV6-5; d_call: TRBD1; cdr3_nt: TGTGCCAGCAGTTCGGTGCTAGGGGGCCGAGAGCAGTTCTTC; cdr3_aa: CASSSVLGGREQFF
j_call: TRBJ2-1; clone_size: NA; v_call: TRBV7-8; d_call: NA; cdr3_nt: TGTGCCAGCAGCCTTACCCTTGTCGGTGAGCAGTTCTTC; cdr3_aa: CASSLTLVGEQFF
j_call: TRBJ2-7; clone_size: NA; v_call: TRBV27; d_call: NA; cdr3_nt: TGTGCCAGCAGAGCAGGGCGGCCCTACGAGCAGTACTTC; cdr3_aa: CASRAGRPYEQYF
j_call: TRBJ2-5; clone_size: NA; v_call: TRBV2; d_call: NA; cdr3_nt: TGTGCCAGCTTGCGGGGAGGGGGGTCTGAGACCCAGTACTTC; cdr3_aa: CASLRGGGSETQYF
j_call: TRBJ1-6; clone_size: NA; v_call: TRBV5-1; d_call: NA; cdr3_nt: TGCGCCAGCAGCCATAGCTCGGGGGAAAGCTCCTATAATTCACCCCTCCACTTT; cdr3_aa: CASSHSSGESSYNSPLHF
j_call: TRBJ2-7; clone_size: once; v_call: TRBV2; d_call: NA; cdr3_nt: TGTGCCAGCAGTGTAAGAGGGAACACCTACGAGCAGTACTTC; cdr3_aa: CASSVRGNTYEQYF
j_call: TRBJ1-4; clone_size: NA; v_call: TRBV7-9; d_call: NA; cdr3_nt: TGTGCCAGCAGCTTAGGGGCAGGGGACGCAACTAATGAAAAACTGTTTTTT; cdr3_aa: CASSLGAGDATNEKLFF
j_call: TRBJ1-5; clone_size: NA; v_call: TRBV19; d_call: NA; cdr3_nt: TGTGCCAGTTTACCGGGATATAGCAATCAGCCCCAGCATTTT; cdr3_aa: CASLPGYSNQPQHF
j_call: TRBJ2-1; clone_size: NA; v_call: TRBV19; d_call: TRBD1; cdr3_nt: TGTGCCAGTAGTAAAGAGTCACTCCAGGGGGCAAGCCACAATGAGCAGTTCTTC; cdr3_aa: CASSKESLQGASHNEQFF
j_call: TRBJ2-5; clone_size: NA; v_call: TRBV7-9; d_call: TRBD2; cdr3_nt: TGTGCCAGCAGCCGTCCCAGACTAGCGGGCCTCCAAGAGACCCAGTACTTC; cdr3_aa: CASSRPRLAGLQETQYF
j_call: TRBJ2-2; clone_size: NA; v_call: TRBV4-3; d_call: NA; cdr3_nt: TGCGCCAGCAGCCATCCCAAGGGGGGGAGGAACACCGGGGAGCTGTTTTTT; cdr3_aa: CASSHPKGGRNTGELFF
j_call: TRBJ1-1; clone_size: NA; v_call: TRBV7-8; d_call: TRBD1; cdr3_nt: TGTGCCAGCAGGCCCGGGACAGCTTTAATGAACACTGAAGCTTTCTTT; cdr3_aa: CASRPGTALMNTEAFF
j_call: TRBJ2-1; clone_size: NA; v_call: TRBV3-1/TRBV3-2; d_call: TRBD2; cdr3_nt: TGTGCCAGCAGCGACGGGACTAGGGTTGCCTACAATGAGCAGTTCTTC; cdr3_aa: CASSDGTRVAYNEQFF
j_call: TRBJ2-2; clone_size: NA; v_call: TRBV7-6; d_call: TRBD2; cdr3_nt: TGTGCCAGCAGCAATAGCGGGAGAAACACCGGGGAGCTGTTTTTT; cdr3_aa: CASSNSGRNTGELFF
j_call: TRBJ2-7; clone_size: NA; v_call: TRBV4-1; d_call: NA; cdr3_nt: TGCGCCAGCAGCCCCCAGTCTCTCCCTTCCTCCTACGAGCAGTACTTC; cdr3_aa: CASSPQSLPSSYEQYF
j_call: TRBJ1-1; clone_size: NA; v_call: TRBV5-1; d_call: TRBD1; cdr3_nt: TGCGCCAGCAGCTTCGGACAGGGGAATTCGGGAACTGAAGCTTTCTTT; cdr3_aa: CASSFGQGNSGTEAFF
j_call: TRBJ2-1; clone_size: NA; v_call: TRBV5-6; d_call: NA; cdr3_nt: TGTGCCAGCAGCCTAGGACGGGGTCGAGGAGAGCAGTTCTTC; cdr3_aa: CASSLGRGRGEQFF
j_call: TRBJ2-1; clone_size: few; v_call: TRBV11-2; d_call: NA; cdr3_nt: TGTGCCAGCAGCTCAACTAGGGGGGGCTCCTACAATGAGCAGTTCTTC; cdr3_aa: CASSSTRGGSYNEQFF
j_call: TRBJ2-1; clone_size: NA; v_call: TRBV9; d_call: TRBD2; cdr3_nt: TGTGCCAGCAGCGTAGCGAGCGGGGGCTACAATGAGCAGTTCTTC; cdr3_aa: CASSVASGGYNEQFF
j_call: TRBJ2-3; clone_size: NA; v_call: TRBV4-2; d_call: TRBD2; cdr3_nt: TGTGCCAGCAGCCCCCCCCAGCGGGGCGACACAGATACGCAGTATTTT; cdr3_aa: CASSPPQRGDTDTQYF
j_call: TRBJ1-4; clone_size: NA; v_call: TRBV7-2; d_call: TRBD1; cdr3_nt: TGTGCCAGCAGCTTAGGCGGGACAGGCGTTACGGAAAAACTGTTTTTT; cdr3_aa: CASSLGGTGVTEKLFF
j_call: TRBJ1-3; clone_size: medium-sized; v_call: TRBV4-1; d_call: NA; cdr3_nt: TGCGCCAGCAGCCAATCGGGGGTCCCTGGAAACACCATATATTTT; cdr3_aa: CASSQSGVPGNTIYF
j_call: TRBJ2-1; clone_size: NA; v_call: TRBV19; d_call: NA; cdr3_nt: TGTGCCAGTAGTAGGGAGGGCTTCCAGGGGGCGCGGAATGAGCAGTTCTTC; cdr3_aa: CASSREGFQGARNEQFF
j_call: TRBJ1-1; clone_size: NA; v_call: TRBV29-1; d_call: TRBD1; cdr3_nt: TGCAGCGTTCTTGAGACAGGGACGGTAAACACTGAAGCTTTCTTT; cdr3_aa: CSVLETGTVNTEAFF
j_call: TRBJ2-3; clone_size: NA; v_call: TRBV2; d_call: NA; cdr3_nt: TGTGCCAGCACTATCGACAGGCGTCACACAGATACGCAGTATTTT; cdr3_aa: CASTIDRRHTDTQYF
j_call: TRBJ2-5; clone_size: NA; v_call: TRBV29-1; d_call: TRBD2; cdr3_nt: TGCAGCGTTGAGGGACTAGCGAGGGAGACCCAGTACTTC; cdr3_aa: CSVEGLARETQYF
j_call: TRBJ2-2; clone_size: NA; v_call: TRBV7-9; d_call: NA; cdr3_nt: TGTGCCAGCAGCTTAGACTTTTTCGGGATGGCTTTCACCGGGGAGCTGTTTTTT; cdr3_aa: CASSLDFFGMAFTGELFF
j_call: TRBJ2-3; clone_size: NA; v_call: TRBV6-2/TRBV6-3; d_call: NA; cdr3_nt: TGTGCCAGCAGCCGGGACTCTACAGATACGCAGTATTTT; cdr3_aa: CASSRDSTDTQYF
j_call: TRBJ2-7; clone_size: few; v_call: TRBV29-1; d_call: TRBD2; cdr3_nt: TGCAGCGTTAGCAGTGGGTCGGGGGGACCCTACGAGCAGTACTTC; cdr3_aa: CSVSSGSGGPYEQYF
j_call: TRBJ1-1; clone_size: NA; v_call: TRBV6-5; d_call: NA; cdr3_nt: TGTGCCAGCAGTTACGGGGAGGCCACTGAAGCTTTCTTT; cdr3_aa: CASSYGEATEAFF
j_call: TRBJ1-1; clone_size: NA; v_call: TRBV5-1; d_call: TRBD1; cdr3_nt: TGCGCCAGCAGTGACAGGGCCACTGAAGCTTTCTTT; cdr3_aa: CASSDRATEAFF
j_call: TRBJ1-1; clone_size: NA; v_call: TRBV3-1/TRBV3-2; d_call: NA; cdr3_nt: TGTGCCAGCAGGGCTGATCCGGGGGGGGCTTTCTTT; cdr3_aa: CASRADPGGAFF
j_call: TRBJ1-6; clone_size: NA; v_call: TRBV27; d_call: TRBD1; cdr3_nt: TGTGCCAGCAGCTCGGGACAGATTAATTCACCCCTCCACTTT; cdr3_aa: CASSSGQINSPLHF
j_call: TRBJ1-1; clone_size: NA; v_call: TRBV6-6; d_call: NA; cdr3_nt: TGTGCCAGCATTCCACAGTTGAACACTGAAGCTTTCTTT; cdr3_aa: CASIPQLNTEAFF
j_call: TRBJ2-3; clone_size: NA; v_call: TRBV10-3; d_call: TRBD1; cdr3_nt: TGTGCCACCTCGACAGGGGGCACAGATACGCAGTATTTT; cdr3_aa: CATSTGGTDTQYF
j_call: TRBJ1-4; clone_size: NA; v_call: TRBV27; d_call: NA; cdr3_nt: TGTGCCAGCAGTCAAACCCGAGGGCTTACTAATGAAAAACTGTTTTTT; cdr3_aa: CASSQTRGLTNEKLFF
j_call: TRBJ2-7; clone_size: NA; v_call: TRBV6-5; d_call: TRBD1; cdr3_nt: TGTGCCAGCAGAGCACGACAGGGGGCGTACGAGCAGTACTTC; cdr3_aa: CASRARQGAYEQYF
j_call: TRBJ2-5; clone_size: NA; v_call: TRBV5-1; d_call: TRBD2; cdr3_nt: TGCGCCAGCAGCCCCCAGCGGGGGCGGCAAGAGACCCAGTACTTC; cdr3_aa: CASSPQRGRQETQYF
j_call: TRBJ1-5; clone_size: NA; v_call: TRBV19; d_call: NA; cdr3_nt: TGTGCCAGTAGTATAGACGGGCGGGTCGGTTCTAATAGCAATCAGCCCCAGCATTTT; cdr3_aa: CASSIDGRVGSNSNQPQHF
j_call: TRBJ2-5; clone_size: NA; v_call: TRBV9; d_call: TRBD2; cdr3_nt: TGTGCCAGCAGCCCGGGACTAGCGGGGGCGTCAACCCAAGAGACCCAGTACTTC; cdr3_aa: CASSPGLAGASTQETQYF
j_call: TRBJ2-7; clone_size: NA; v_call: TRBV18; d_call: TRBD1; cdr3_nt: TGTGCCAGCTCACCAGGGACAGAAGTTGGCTCCTACGAGCAGTACTTC; cdr3_aa: CASSPGTEVGSYEQYF